The 19 T cell receptor beta chains reported below all come from one sample, sequenced in a study of human T cells and chemical hapten exposure. A single record per CDR3 protein comes from TCRdb applying MiXCR to the RACE reads. This sample has tens of thousands of distinct CDR3 sequences; approximately 10% occur once, and the top ten carry 27%. As to time point: pre-sensitization, week 0. Treatment indicated: therapeutic diphenylcyclopropenone sensitization with weekly scalp DPC. Someone pulled total RNA out of unfractionated whole blood. Sequences were derived from whole blood, sampled in connection with sensitization to the hapten diphenylcyclopropenone (DPC). These receptors were collected from a man aged 45-65 years with alopecia areata. Some clones in this sample may be carry-over from other donors' samples.

The gene calls are TRBV4-2 and TRBJ2-1, with D perhaps matching TRBD2 (6 bases). The CDR3 loop spans 12 amino acids. Trimming took off 7 bases at V and 8 bases at J, with 12 bases between the two ends. Germline CDR1 reads LGHNA; CDR2 reads YNFKEQ. CDR3 sequence (DNA): TGTGCCAGCACCCGTGGGACTCATGAGCAGTTCTTC. Protein sequence: CASTRGTHEQFF.

This clonotype was picked up a small number of times. This sequence joins TRBV12-5 and TRBJ2-7; D not certain. The CDR3 consists of 14 residues. Trimming took off 5 bases at V and 4 bases at J, with 15 bases between the two ends. In germline, CDR1 is LGHNT, CDR2 FRNRAP. The CDR3 sequence: CASGTGEGFYEQYF. In DNA form, the CDR3 reads TGTGCTAGTGGTACGGGTGAAGGGTTTTACGAGCAGTACTTC.

Only a few counts were recorded for this clonotype. This chain links TRBV10-1 with TRBJ2-1; unclear D gene. The CDR3 runs 16 residues. CDR1 and CDR2 (germline): WNHNN, SYGVQD (reference sequence). V lost 0 bases to trimming and J lost 2 bases, with 11 bases between them. The CDR3 DNA sequence: TGCGCCAGCAGTGAGTCGACCCGGGTAACCTACAATGAGCAGTTCTTC. Its protein product is CASSESTRVTYNEQFF.

This clonotype was observed many times. CDR3 in amino acids: CASSMGSGANVLTF. In nucleotides, the CDR3 is TGTGCCAGCAGTATGGGATCTGGGGCCAACGTCCTGACTTTC. The rearrangement joins TRBV2 to TRBJ2-6; unclear D gene. Trimming left V 5 bases short and J 1 base short, with 6 bases between. The V gene's germline CDR1 is SNHLY and CDR2 FYNNEI. This CDR3 contains 14 residues.

This clonotype was recorded a few times. The chain employs TRBV7-6 and TRBJ2-2, with D uncertain. The CDR3 covers 13 residues. CDR1 and CDR2 (germline): SGHVS, FNYEAQ. Trimming took 4 bases from V and 10 from J, leaving 13 bases between them. The DNA of the CDR3 is TGTGCCAGCAGCTCAGGATCTGAAGCGGAGCTGTTTTTT. Its protein is CASSSGSEAELFF.

V usage is TRBV29-1 and J usage is TRBJ2-7; possibly TRBD2 for D (6 bases). Germline V gene lookup returns CDR1 SQVTM and CDR2 ANQGSEA. Between the trimmed V and J ends, which lost 6 bases and 6 bases, there was a span of 12 bases. This CDR3 region has 11 residues. The CDR3 DNA follows: TGCAGCGTCGGGAGCATGGGCGAGCAGTACTTC. It specifies CSVGSMGEQYF.

This clonotype was seen repeatedly, ten times or more. The rearrangement uses TRBV7-9 and TRBJ2-5; 8 positions match TRBD1. V dropped 5 bases and J dropped 1; count of bases not matched to a gene: 3. CDR1 is SEHNR and CDR2 is FQNEAQ in the germline V gene (reference sequence). CDR3 size: 14 residues. CDR3 sequence: CASSATGGQETQYF. CDR3 DNA sequence: TGTGCCAGCAGCGCAACAGGGGGCCAAGAGACCCAGTACTTC.

A word on this clonotype: A read error is possible here, since a much larger clone lies one base away. The chain links TRBV27 to TRBJ1-2; the match to TRBD1 covers 7 bases. The CDR3 covers 15 residues. V lost 4 bases and J lost 7; bases outside the gene matches: 12. Looked up from germline, CDR1 is MNHEY and CDR2 is SMNVEV (reference sequence). The CDR3 loop reads CASSSRSGGWFGYTF. CDR3 in DNA: TGTGCCAGCAGTTCCCGATCAGGGGGATGGTTTGGCTACACCTTC.

This clonotype has ten or more counts. The chain recombines TRBV7-3 with TRBJ2-5; TRBD2 agrees at 7 bases. The germline V gene encodes CDR1 SGHTA and CDR2 FQGTGA. The junction had 2 bases not matched to a gene; V was cut back by 2 bases and J by 5 bases. There are 13 residues in the CDR3. The CDR3: CASSLGLGETQYF. In DNA, the CDR3 is TGTGCCAGCAGCTTAGGACTAGGGGAGACCCAGTACTTC.

As concerns this clonotype: Since a much larger clone is just one base distant, this may be a read error. This chain links TRBV11-3 with TRBJ2-1, with D tentatively TRBD2 (6 bases). Looked up from germline, CDR1 is SGHNT and CDR2 is YENEEA. This CDR3 is 13 amino acids long. The V and J ends lost 3 bases and 9 bases respectively, with 12 bases between them. The CDR3 coding sequence is TGTGCCAGCAGCTTTTTCCGGGGAGGTGAGCAGTTCTTC. Residues: CASSFFRGGEQFF.

This clonotype was picked up a small number of times. V gene TRBV7-3 combines with J gene TRBJ2-7, with D hard to call. CDR3 length: 10 amino acids. Germline V CDR1 and CDR2: SGHTA, FQGTGA. V shed 5 bases and J shed 7 bases, with 6 bases lying between them. CDR3 residues: CASSPEEQYF. CDR3 bases: TGTGCCAGCAGCCCGGAGGAGCAGTACTTC.

This clonotype was observed a handful of times. The chain uses TRBV28 and TRBJ2-7; D remains ambiguous. The CDR3 runs 11 residues. Germline V gene lookup returns CDR1 MDHEN and CDR2 SYDVKM. Deletions cut 5 bases from V and 8 bases from J, with 10 bases between. The CDR3 sequence is CASSTKYQQYF. The CDR3 DNA reads TGTGCCAGCAGTACAAAGTACCAGCAGTACTTC. The whole variable domain, filled in from reference TRBV28 and TRBJ2-7, reads DVKVTQSSRYLVKRTGEKVFLECVQDMDHENMFWYRQDPGLGLRLIYFSYDVKMKEKGDIPEGYSVSREKKERFSLILESASTNQTSMYLCASSTKYQQYFGPGTRLTVT.

CDR3 amino acids: CASSFRSREQYF. The CDR3, as DNA: TGTGCCAGCAGCTTCCGGAGCCGCGAGCAGTACTTC. The chain has TRBV11-1 and TRBJ2-7, with no clear D. Trimming took off 3 bases at V and 6 bases at J, with 9 bases between the two ends. This CDR3 contains 12 residues. From germline, CDR1 is SGHAT and CDR2 FQDESV (reference sequence).

V gene TRBV28 combines with J gene TRBJ2-7, with D perhaps matching TRBD2 (6 bases). CDR1 is MDHEN and CDR2 is SYDVKM in the germline V gene. V lost 3 bases and J lost 1, with 10 bases in between. This CDR3 has 14 amino acids. The CDR3 region is CASSLDGSSYEQYF. The CDR3 DNA sequence: TGTGCCAGCAGTTTGGACGGGAGTTCCTACGAGCAGTACTTC.

This clonotype was seen ten or more times. J is TRBJ1-4 and V is TRBV5-6, with D perhaps TRBD1 (5 bases). CDR1 is SGHDT and CDR2 is YYEEEE in the germline V gene. The CDR3 covers 14 residues. Deletions cut 6 bases from V and 0 bases from J, with 9 bases between. The CDR3 coding sequence is TGTGCCAGCAACGACAGCCCAACTAATGAAAAACTGTTTTTT. It is translated as CASNDSPTNEKLFF.

This clonotype was recorded at least ten times. V gene TRBV5-7 combines with J gene TRBJ1-5; 11 nucleotides agree with TRBD1. TRBV5-7 is known as an ORF, though its function is uncertain. This CDR3 comprises 15 residues. J gave up 5 bases and V 3 bases, and 4 bases lay outside the gene matches. The CDR3 bases are TGTGCCAGCAGCTGGGACAGGGGGAGGCATCAGCCCCAGCATTTT. It codes for CASSWDRGRHQPQHF.

This clonotype was seen ten or more times. The CDR3 region has the DNA TGTGCCAGCAGCAATCTAGGCGGGATCACCTACAATGAGCAGTTCTTC. Translation gives CASSNLGGITYNEQFF. The genes are TRBV21-1 and TRBJ2-1; TRBD2 is the table's D call and was not checked against the DNA. TRBV21-1 is shown as a pseudogene. The CDR3 spans 16 residues.

This clonotype was picked up a small number of times. The rearrangement uses TRBV27 and TRBJ1-6; D remains unclear. There are 12 residues in the CDR3. V lost 7 bases to trimming and J lost 7 bases, with 8 bases between them. Germline CDR1 is MNHEY and CDR2 is SMNVEV (reference sequence). The CDR3 loop is CASTGQNSPLHF. For the CDR3, the DNA is TGTGCCAGCACCGGGCAGAATTCACCCCTCCACTTT.

In this sample, this clonotype turned up many times. CDR3 region: CSVEDRLLEQFF. CDR3 sequence (DNA): TGCAGCGTTGAAGATCGGCTTTTAGAGCAGTTCTTC. The chain uses TRBV29-1 and TRBJ2-1, with no clear D. The germline CDR1 and CDR2 sequences are SQVTM and ANQGSEA. This CDR3 is built from 12 residues. V lost 0 bases to trimming and J lost 10 bases, with 10 bases between them.